This T cell receptor beta chain was identified in a study of cytomegalovirus exposure and HLA in healthy donors. Study conclusions and caveats: Under in vitro conditions, three CMV-associated chains were confirmed as specific for CMV antigens.

Using immunoSEQ multiplex PCR, the repertoire was profiled, and TCRdb retains in-frame clones only, with some absent. The sample lists about 60,000 clones, 90% occurring once. The CDR3 runs 15 residues. CDR1 is MNHNY, CDR2 SVGAGI, per germline (reference sequence). V shed 0 bases and J 0 bases; nucleotides not matched to a gene: 0. Remarks on this clone: Its antigen is not identified.

The sequence was obtained from a man between 18 and 35 years old in good health and CMV-seronegative. The rearrangement uses TRBV6-6 and TRBJ2-7; 9 bases are shared with TRBD2. Sequenced sample: PBMCs. CDR3 bases: TGTGCCAGCAGTTACTCTAGCGGGAGCTCCTACGAGCAGTACTTC. Its translation: CASSYSSGSSYEQYF.